These 19 T cell receptor beta chains were all obtained from the same sample, sequenced in a study of sequential checkpoint blockade in melanoma. Only in-frame clones appear in the TCRdb table, and some are missing; sequencing was by immunoSEQ multiplex PCR. The sample lists several thousand clones, roughly a quarter seen once, with more than 9.5% in the top ten. Indicated treatment: randomized to nivolumab then ipilimumab (arm A) or the reverse (arm B). This sample comprised tumor tissue (inferred from file names), obtained from a patient given nivolumab and ipilimumab in sequence. The receptors derive from a human donor with melanoma.

This clone occurred a few times. The chain couples TRBV30 to TRBJ1-2, with D possibly matching TRBD1 (6 bases). Deletions cut 1 base from V and 4 bases from J, with 10 bases between. The CDR3 sequence is 13 residues long. Germline lookup yields CDR1 GTSNPN and CDR2 SVGIG (reference sequence). DNA of the CDR3: TGTGCCTGGAGTGAGGACAGCTTCTATGGCTACACCTTC. Protein sequence: CAWSEDSFYGYTF.

V usage is TRBV11-3 and J usage is TRBJ2-3; a possible D gene is TRBD1 (5 bases). The CDR3 runs to 15 residues. Germline CDR1 is SGHNT and CDR2 is YENEEA. Trimming stripped 5 bases from V and 1 base from J, with 13 bases between. The CDR3 here is CASSARWGGTDTQYF. DNA for the CDR3: TGTGCCAGCAGCGCCCGGTGGGGCGGCACAGATACGCAGTATTTT.

V and J are TRBV18 and TRBJ2-2; possibly TRBD2 for D (6 bases). The CDR3 has 15 amino acids. The germline V gene encodes CDR1 KGHSH and CDR2 LQKENI. Trimming removed 1 base from V and 0 bases from J, with 6 bases in between. In nucleotides, the CDR3 is TGTGCCAGCTCACCACGACTAGCGAACACCGGGGAGCTGTTTTTT. This sequence encodes CASSPRLANTGELFF.

The V call is TRBV29-1, the J call TRBJ1-2; 7 bases are shared with TRBD1. Germline CDR1 reads SQVTM; CDR2 reads ANQGSEA. V dropped 5 bases and J dropped 2; count of bases not matched to a gene: 5. This CDR3 has 13 amino acids. In nucleotides, the CDR3 is TGCAGCGTTCGGACAGGAGACAACTATGGCTACACCTTC. Protein sequence: CSVRTGDNYGYTF.

This clone rates as medium-sized. This chain joins TRBV9 and TRBJ2-3, with 13 positions matching TRBD2. CDR3 length: 16 amino acids. Germline CDR1 SGDLS, CDR2 YYNGEE. V lost 5 bases to trimming and J lost 5 bases; unmatched junction nucleotides: 8. CDR3 residues: CASSATSGRDVDTQYF. The CDR3 region has the DNA TGTGCCAGCAGTGCCACTAGCGGGAGGGATGTAGATACGCAGTATTTT.

This clone was counted at least ten times. This CDR3 reads CASSTGPWGEQFF. In DNA form, the CDR3 reads TGTGCCAGCAGTACAGGGCCCTGGGGTGAGCAGTTCTTC. The rearrangement uses TRBV6-8 and TRBJ2-1; TRBD1 is a possible D gene (6 bases). Germline loops: CDR1 MNHGY, CDR2 SAAAGT. This CDR3 contains 13 residues. Deletions cut 5 bases from V and 9 bases from J, with 14 bases between.

There are many counts of this clone. This chain links TRBV11-3 with TRBJ1-1, with D perhaps TRBD1 (5 bases). The V and J ends lost 2 bases and 0 bases respectively, with 10 bases between them. The CDR3 runs 15 residues. The germline gives CDR1 SGHNT, CDR2 YENEEA. The CDR3 nucleotides read TGTGCCAGCAGCTTACGCGGGACGGTGAACACTGAAGCTTTCTTT. Translation gives CASSLRGTVNTEAFF.

This chain links TRBV28 with TRBJ1-1; D is uncertain. CDR1 is MDHEN and CDR2 is SYDVKM in the germline V gene. The V end lost 8 bases, the J end lost 4 bases, and 14 bases lay between the germline ends. The CDR3 loop spans 13 amino acids. The CDR3 bases are TGTGCCAGCCGGGAGAGGATGGGCACTGAAGCTTTCTTT. It codes for CASRERMGTEAFF.

This clone has at least ten counts. The V call is TRBV11-3, the J call TRBJ1-1; D not certain. Germline CDR1 reads SGHNT; CDR2 reads YENEEA. The V end was cut by 5 bases, the J end by 0 bases, with 10 bases between. The CDR3 covers 14 residues. The CDR3 DNA sequence: TGTGCCAGCAGCCACACCTTTTTGAACACTGAAGCTTTCTTT. This encodes CASSHTFLNTEAFF.

This clone was recorded a few times. The chain links TRBV9 to TRBJ2-3; 10 bases map to TRBD1. Germline values: CDR1 SGDLS, CDR2 YYNGEE. The CDR3 sequence is 16 residues long. V trimming: 4 bases; J trimming: 3 bases; junction bases outside the gene matches: 8. The CDR3, as DNA: TGTGCCAGCAGCTTCCGGACAGGGGGGACGACAGATACGCAGTATTTT. Amino acid sequence: CASSFRTGGTTDTQYF.

This clone was seen more than once but under ten times. The chain combines TRBV7-6 with TRBJ2-5; TRBD2 aligns across 16 bases. CDR1 is SGHVS, CDR2 FNYEAQ, per germline. Trimming at V came to 3 bases and at J to 9 bases, leaving 7 bases not matched to a gene. This CDR3 is built from 16 residues. The CDR3 nucleotides are TGTGCCAGCAGCTTGGGACTAGCGGGGGGGAGTTTGGCCCAGTACTTC. Its protein is CASSLGLAGGSLAQYF.

The gene calls are TRBV29-1 and TRBJ1-2, with TRBD1 identical over 9 bases. The V gene's germline CDR1 is SQVTM and CDR2 ANQGSEA. This CDR3 has 15 residues. Trimming at V came to 3 bases and at J to 8 bases, leaving 13 bases not matched to a gene. In nucleotides, the CDR3 is TGCAGCGTTGAGGAAACAGGGGGCGCGAGAGGGGGCTACACCTTC. Protein product: CSVEETGGARGGYTF.

The chain combines TRBV30 with TRBJ1-5; 9 positions agree with TRBD1. V was clipped by 5 bases and J by 4 bases; unmatched bases: 6. Germline-derived CDR1 and CDR2 are GTSNPN and SVGIG (reference sequence). The CDR3 totals 14 residues. CDR3 sequence: CAWAQGARNQPQHF. Written as DNA, the CDR3 is TGTGCCTGGGCACAGGGGGCGAGGAATCAGCCCCAGCATTTT.

The chain is built from TRBV5-1 and TRBJ2-5; D gene unclear. Germline lookup yields CDR1 SGHRS and CDR2 YFSETQ. The CDR3 covers 17 residues. Trimming left V 0 bases short and J 4 bases short, with 19 bases between. The CDR3 DNA follows: TGCGCCAGCAGCTTGGTATTAATGGTAGGGCGAGGAGAGACCCAGTACTTC. This sequence encodes CASSLVLMVGRGETQYF.

The chain has TRBV25-1 and TRBJ1-2; 7 bases align to TRBD1. The CDR3 sequence is 14 residues long. Germline assignment: CDR1 MGHDK and CDR2 SYGVNS. V dropped 4 bases and J dropped 4; count of bases not matched to a gene: 6. For the CDR3, the DNA is TGTGCCAGCAGTGCAGGGGGGAAATTCTATGGCTACACCTTC. It codes for CASSAGGKFYGYTF.

This clone turned up a few times. The chain uses TRBV6-7 and TRBJ2-1, with 9 bases matching TRBD2. TRBV6-7 is noted as an ORF with a role that remains uncertain. V lost 7 bases, J lost 10 bases, and 29 bases stayed unmatched. The CDR3 has 20 residues. The CDR3 sequence: CASTWGGGSGRSGRIGEQFF. CDR3 DNA sequence: TGTGCCAGCACTTGGGGAGGGGGTAGCGGGAGAAGTGGTCGTATCGGGGAGCAGTTCTTC.

This clone is medium-sized. CDR3 sequence: CASSLDLNSYNEQFF. The CDR3 DNA is TGTGCCAGCAGTTTGGATCTAAACTCCTACAATGAGCAGTTCTTC. The chain uses TRBV11-3 and TRBJ2-1; D unresolved. V lost 6 bases and J lost 0, with 12 bases in between. This CDR3 spans 15 amino acids. CDR1 and CDR2 (germline): SGHNT, YENEEA.

This clone appeared a few times. This chain links TRBV7-6 with TRBJ2-2; TRBD2 agrees at 12 bases. CDR1 and CDR2 (germline): SGHVS, FNYEAQ. The CDR3 spans 18 residues. After removal of 3 bases from V and 4 bases from J, the junction contained 9 bases not matched to a gene. Written as DNA, the CDR3 is TGTGCCAGCAGCTTGGGGCTAGCGGGAGGGCCGTCCACCGGGGAGCTGTTTTTT. The encoded protein is CASSLGLAGGPSTGELFF.

This sequence joins TRBV5-1 and TRBJ2-1; 9 positions match TRBD2. This CDR3 has 15 amino acids. V shed 0 bases and J 10 bases; nucleotides not matched to a gene: 8. Germline values: CDR1 SGHRS, CDR2 YFSETQ. This CDR3 is CASSLAAGGSSEQFF. The DNA for the CDR3 is TGCGCCAGCAGCTTGGCCGCGGGAGGGTCTTCCGAGCAGTTCTTC.